These 25 T cell receptor beta chains were sequenced from one sample in a study of cytomegalovirus exposure and HLA in healthy donors. Assay: immunoSEQ multiplex PCR; the TCRdb copy retains only in-frame clones and omits some. Of more than 85,000 clones in the sample, around 87% were seen once. Sequenced input: PBMCs. The receptors here all came from a woman under 30 in good health and CMV-seropositive.

The chain carries TRBV5-1 and TRBJ1-1, with D possibly TRBD1 on 6 matching bases. V dropped 3 bases and J dropped 1 base, with 10 bases sitting between them. From germline, CDR1 is SGHRS and CDR2 YFSETQ. The CDR3 contains 14 residues. Here the CDR3 DNA reads TGCGCCAGCAGCTCCGGGACACCGAACACTGAAGCTTTCTTT. This sequence encodes CASSSGTPNTEAFF.

This clone was found once. V and J are TRBV6-5 and TRBJ2-7; D uncertain. Germline CDR1 is MNHEY and CDR2 is SVGAGI. The V end lost 5 bases, the J end lost 4 bases, and 15 bases lay between the germline ends. The CDR3 runs to 14 residues. CDR3 in DNA: TGTGCCAGCAGTCCTTTCTTTGGTCGGTACGAGCAGTACTTC. Translating gives CASSPFFGRYEQYF.

V is TRBV28 and J is TRBJ1-2; 7 nucleotides agree with TRBD1. From germline, CDR1 is MDHEN and CDR2 SYDVKM. J lost 8 bases, V lost 3 bases, and 12 bases had no gene match. The CDR3 runs to 15 residues. CDR3 loop: CASSFRDRLYYGYTF. CDR3 coding DNA: TGTGCCAGCAGTTTCCGGGACAGACTATATTACGGCTACACCTTC.

This clone is a singleton in its sample. This rearrangement joins TRBV27 to TRBJ2-1; 12 bases align to TRBD2. J lost 7 bases, V lost 8 bases, and 9 bases had no gene match. Germline V gene lookup returns CDR1 MNHEY and CDR2 SMNVEV (reference sequence). The CDR3 extends over 15 amino acids. The CDR3 coding sequence is TGTGCCAGCGCCCCACTAGCGGGGGGTCTGAATGAGCAGTTCTTC. It is translated as CASAPLAGGLNEQFF.

The chain combines TRBV4-1 with TRBJ1-4; D is undetermined. The CDR3 is 16 residues long. CDR1 is MGHRA, CDR2 YSYEKL, per germline. Trimming stripped 3 bases from V and 2 bases from J, with 13 bases between. The DNA for the CDR3 is TGCGCCAGCAGCCAGAGGGCAGGTGGGACTAATGAAAAACTGTTTTTT. Translated, it gives CASSQRAGGTNEKLFF.

This clone was seen only once. V is TRBV27 and J is TRBJ2-7; 10 nucleotides align to TRBD1. The CDR3 spans 15 residues. V trimming: 2 bases; J trimming: 5 bases; junction bases outside the gene matches: 6. CDR1 is MNHEY, CDR2 SMNVEV, per germline (reference sequence). DNA of the CDR3: TGTGCCAGCAGTTTAAATTGGGACAGGGGACACGAGCAGTACTTC. It codes for CASSLNWDRGHEQYF.

The chain uses TRBV11-3 and TRBJ2-1, with a possible D match to TRBD1 (6 bases). Per germline, CDR1 SGHNT and CDR2 YENEEA. The CDR3 spans 15 residues. Trimming took 5 bases from V and 2 from J, leaving 13 bases between them. This CDR3 reads CASSPRDTAYNEQFF. DNA of the CDR3: TGTGCCAGCAGCCCCCGGGACACTGCCTACAATGAGCAGTTCTTC. The entire variable domain, with the rest obtained from reference TRBV11-3 and TRBJ2-1, is as follows: EAGVVQSPRYKIIEKKQPVAFWCNPISGHNTLYWYLQNLGQGPELLIRYENEEAVDDSQLPKDRFSAERLKGVDSTLKIQPAELGDSAVYLCASSPRDTAYNEQFFGPGTRLTVL.

This chain uses TRBV5-5 with TRBJ2-7; the match to TRBD1 covers 8 bases. CDR1 SGHKS and CDR2 YYEKEE come from the germline V gene (reference sequence). The trim removed 1 base at V and 2 bases at J, leaving 5 bases unmatched. This CDR3 spans 15 amino acids. This CDR3 is CASSLSWTGTYEQYF. CDR3 nucleotide sequence: TGTGCCAGCAGCTTGAGCTGGACAGGGACCTACGAGCAGTACTTC.

The rearrangement uses TRBV5-6 and TRBJ2-7; D perhaps matches TRBD1 (6 bases). The CDR3 is made up of 15 amino acids. V was clipped by 6 bases and J by 3 bases, with 19 bases between them. In germline, CDR1 is SGHDT, CDR2 YYEEEE. The CDR3 sequence: CASTMPDRRDYEQYF. For the CDR3, the DNA is TGTGCCAGCACTATGCCGGACAGAAGAGACTACGAGCAGTACTTC. Based on the CDR3 plus reference TRBV5-6 and TRBJ2-7, the full variable domain is DAGVTQSPTHLIKTRGQQVTLRCSPKSGHDTVSWYQQALGQGPQFIFQYYEEEERQRGNFPDRFSGHQFPNYSSELNVNALLLGDSALYLCASTMPDRRDYEQYFGPGTRLTVT.

V usage is TRBV5-1 and J usage is TRBJ2-2; 8 bases fit TRBD2. This CDR3 region has 13 residues. V shed 6 bases, J shed 7 bases, and the junction held 5 bases outside the gene matches. CDR1 and CDR2 from the germline V gene are SGHRS and YFSETQ. This chain's CDR3 is CASKAGDFGELFF. DNA of the CDR3: TGCGCCAGCAAAGCGGGGGACTTCGGGGAGCTGTTTTTT.

The chain employs TRBV30 and TRBJ2-2; D not certain. From germline, CDR1 is GTSNPN and CDR2 SVGIG (reference sequence). CDR3 size: 11 residues. The V end was cut by 5 bases, the J end by 6 bases, with 7 bases between. The DNA of the CDR3 is TGTGCCTGGGGCCTCGCCGGGGAGCTGTTTTTT. This translates into CAWGLAGELFF.

The chain is built from TRBV28 and TRBJ1-2; D is ambiguous. V shed 5 bases and J shed 7 bases, with 11 bases lying between them. Germline-derived CDR1 and CDR2 are MDHEN and SYDVKM. The CDR3 length is 12 residues. CDR3 loop: CASSTRRRGYTF. CDR3 in DNA: TGTGCCAGCAGTACCAGGCGCCGTGGCTACACCTTC.

The genes are TRBV6-1 and TRBJ2-7; the match to TRBD1 covers 10 bases. Per germline, CDR1 MNHNS and CDR2 SASEGT. The CDR3 has 15 residues. J gave up 2 bases and V 4 bases, and 5 bases lay outside the gene matches. The CDR3 region has the DNA TGTGCCAGCAGTGCCTCCGGGACAGGGGCCTACGAGCAGTACTTC. Translated: CASSASGTGAYEQYF.

This CDR3 is CAGSGNSYEQYF. The CDR3 nucleotides read TGTGCAGGCAGCGGGAACTCCTACGAGCAGTACTTC. The chain links TRBV30 to TRBJ2-5; 7 bases fit TRBD2. The better agreement between TRBJ2-7 and the DNA end casts doubt on the J call. Germline V gives CDR1 GTSNPN, CDR2 SVGIG (reference sequence). This CDR3 contains 12 residues.

The CDR3 region has the DNA TGTGCCAGCAGGAAGGGACTAGCGGGAGACCAAGAGACCCAGTACTTC. It encodes CASRKGLAGDQETQYF. The V gene is TRBV2, the J gene TRBJ2-5; 14 bases are a match to TRBD2. CDR1 is SNHLY, CDR2 FYNNEI, per germline. CDR3 size: 16 residues. Trimming at V came to 6 bases and at J to 0 bases, leaving 3 bases not matched to a gene.

The rearrangement uses TRBV7-2 and TRBJ2-7; no clear D gene. CDR3 length: 14 amino acids. The germline CDR1 and CDR2 sequences are SGHTA and FQGNSA. Trimming took 1 base from V and 4 from J, leaving 11 bases between them. The CDR3 DNA follows: TGTGCCAGCAGCTTAGGAGCCTTTCCTTACGAGCAGTACTTC. Translating it yields CASSLGAFPYEQYF.

The DNA for the CDR3 is TGTGCCAGTAGTATCGTGTCAGGGGGCCCCTACGAGCAGTACTTC. It yields the protein CASSIVSGGPYEQYF. The chain joins TRBV19 to TRBJ2-7; 8 bases are shared with TRBD1. The CDR3 totals 15 residues. With 3 bases clipped from V and 2 bases from J, the junction kept 6 bases outside the gene matches. Per germline, CDR1 LNHDA and CDR2 SQIVND (reference sequence).

The chain has TRBV9 and TRBJ2-1; tentatively, D is TRBD2 (6 bases). V lost 4 bases and J 9 bases, leaving 17 bases between the germline ends. Germline V lookup: CDR1 SGDLS, CDR2 YYNGEE. This CDR3 contains 14 residues. Here the CDR3 DNA reads TGTGCCAGCAGCCCAGGGACTGGAGCTAGTGAGCAGTTCTTC. Its protein is CASSPGTGASEQFF.

This chain links TRBV6-6 with TRBJ1-4; D is perhaps TRBD1 (6 bases). V lost 6 bases, J lost 5 bases, and 10 bases lay in between. The CDR3 consists of 13 residues. Per germline, CDR1 MNHNY and CDR2 SVGAGI (reference sequence). DNA of the CDR3: TGTGCCAGCAGCCTTGGACAGAATGAAAAACTGTTTTTT. It is translated as CASSLGQNEKLFF.

The gene calls are TRBV6-5 and TRBJ2-1, with 8 bases aligning to TRBD2. V trimming: 2 bases; J trimming: 5 bases; junction bases outside the gene matches: 5. Per germline, CDR1 MNHEY and CDR2 SVGAGI. This CDR3 region has 15 residues. The CDR3 protein is CASSYTAGVNNEQFF. CDR3 nucleotide sequence: TGTGCCAGCAGTTACACAGCGGGAGTAAACAATGAGCAGTTCTTC.

This clone showed up just a few times. The V gene is TRBV11-3, the J gene TRBJ2-1; D gene ambiguous. CDR1 and CDR2 (germline): SGHNT, YENEEA. The CDR3 length is 12 residues. Trimming took off 5 bases at V and 13 bases at J, with 15 bases between the two ends. The CDR3 DNA reads as TGTGCCAGCAGCACTCCGTCTACCGAACAGTTCTTC. Protein: CASSTPSTEQFF.

DNA for the CDR3: TGTGCCAGCAAACCCCCGGGGGAATCCTACAATGAGCAGTTCTTC. It encodes CASKPPGESYNEQFF. This sequence joins TRBV6-5 and TRBJ2-1, with a weak D call TRBD2 (6 bases). This CDR3 is 15 amino acids long. CDR1 MNHEY and CDR2 SVGAGI come from the germline V gene. Trimming cost V 7 bases and J 1 base, with 14 bases left between them.

J is TRBJ2-7 and V is TRBV28; 7 bases fit TRBD1. CDR3 size: 14 residues. V was clipped by 5 bases and J by 4 bases; unmatched bases: 8. The germline gives CDR1 MDHEN, CDR2 SYDVKM. The CDR3 protein is CASSIGRGQYEQYF. CDR3 in DNA: TGTGCCAGCAGTATTGGCAGGGGACAGTACGAGCAGTACTTC.

This sequence joins TRBV28 and TRBJ2-1; 12 nucleotides match TRBD2. Germline V CDR1 and CDR2: MDHEN, SYDVKM. The CDR3 runs 16 residues. J lost 4 bases, V lost 3 bases, and 4 bases had no gene match. In DNA, the CDR3 is TGTGCCAGCAGTTTTACTAGCGGGGGGTTATACAATGAGCAGTTCTTC. Translated, it gives CASSFTSGGLYNEQFF.

For the CDR3, the DNA is TGCGCCAGCAAAAGACAGGGTATCGATGAAAAACTGTTTTTT. Amino acids: CASKRQGIDEKLFF. The chain carries TRBV4-1 and TRBJ1-4; 7 bases line up with TRBD1. The germline CDR1 and CDR2 sequences are MGHRA and YSYEKL. The trim removed 7 bases at V and 6 bases at J, leaving 8 bases unmatched. CDR3 length equals 14 residues.